These 23 T cell receptor beta chains were sequenced from one sample in a study of blood T cell repertoires in COVID-19. Here immunoSEQ multiplex PCR was the method, and the copy in TCRdb shows in-frame clones only, minus some. The sample consists of about 200,000 clones, nearly 90% of them appearing once. Specimen: peripheral blood. These receptors all stem from a man aged 50-60 years with COVID-19, enrolled during active disease.

The genes are TRBV7-6 and TRBJ2-3, with a weak D call TRBD2 (5 bases). This CDR3 region has 12 residues. Between the trimmed V and J ends, which lost 4 bases and 4 bases, there was a span of 6 bases. Germline CDR1 is SGHVS and CDR2 is FNYEAQ. The CDR3 DNA follows: TGTGCCAGCAGCTCGCGGGCAGATACGCAGTATTTT. Translating it yields CASSSRADTQYF.

The J gene is TRBJ2-3, the V gene TRBV27; 12 bases line up with TRBD2. The germline gives CDR1 MNHEY, CDR2 SMNVEV (reference sequence). This CDR3 has 16 residues. V was pared by 7 bases and J by 0 bases, with 5 bases of the junction left unmatched. CDR3 loop: CASTLTSGSSTDTQYF. The CDR3 DNA reads as TGTGCCAGCACCTTGACTAGCGGGAGTAGCACAGATACGCAGTATTTT.

The rearrangement links TRBV28 to TRBJ1-2; D not resolved. The germline gives CDR1 MDHEN, CDR2 SYDVKM. Trimming left V 4 bases short and J 1 base short, with 13 bases between. The CDR3 is 15 amino acids. CDR3 coding DNA: TGTGCCAGCAGTTCACCGGGTCAGAATAACTATGGCTACACCTTC. Amino acid sequence: CASSSPGQNNYGYTF.

The J gene is TRBJ2-1, the V gene TRBV6-4, with D unclear. The germline gives CDR1 MRHNA, CDR2 SNTAGT. The CDR3 runs to 15 residues. V was shortened by 4 bases and J by 0 bases, with 10 bases between the two germline ends. The CDR3: CASSARVSSYNEQFF. The CDR3 bases are TGTGCCAGCAGTGCCCGGGTTAGCTCCTACAATGAGCAGTTCTTC.

The V and J genes are TRBV11-2 and TRBJ1-1; D possibly corresponds to TRBD1 (5 bases). Looked up from germline, CDR1 is SGHAT and CDR2 is FQNNGV. Trimming removed 5 bases from V and 4 bases from J, with 17 bases in between. The CDR3 has 15 residues. CDR3: CASSPPSGGGTEAFF. DNA of the CDR3: TGTGCCAGCAGCCCCCCCTCGGGGGGTGGCACTGAAGCTTTCTTT. The whole variable domain, filled in from reference TRBV11-2 and TRBJ1-1, reads EAGVAQSPRYKIIEKRQSVAFWCNPISGHATLYWYQQILGQGPKLLIQFQNNGVVDDSQLPKDRFSAERLKGVDSTLKIQPAKLEDSAVYLCASSPPSGGGTEAFFGQGTRLTVV.

V and J are TRBV27 and TRBJ2-5; 7 nucleotides agree with TRBD2. The ends lost 6 bases at V and 3 bases at J; junction bases unmatched: 7. CDR1 and CDR2 (germline): MNHEY, SMNVEV (reference sequence). This CDR3 comprises 14 residues. The CDR3 bases are TGTGCCAGCAGCTTCGACGGGAGGAAAGAGACCCAGTACTTC. Translating it yields CASSFDGRKETQYF.

The chain is built from TRBV19 and TRBJ2-3, with TRBD2 as a possible D gene (5 bases). Germline assignment: CDR1 LNHDA and CDR2 SQIVND (reference sequence). The V gene lost 4 bases and the J gene lost 4 bases, with 15 bases spanning the gap. The CDR3 extends over 15 amino acids. The CDR3 DNA sequence: TGTGCCAGTAGTACCCAGGTGAGGGTATCAGATACGCAGTATTTT. Protein product: CASSTQVRVSDTQYF.

The chain is built from TRBV27 and TRBJ2-7; 7 bases fit TRBD2. This CDR3 is built from 16 residues. The junction had 13 bases not matched to a gene; V was cut back by 6 bases and J by 2 bases. Looked up from germline, CDR1 is MNHEY and CDR2 is SMNVEV (reference sequence). The CDR3 bases are TGTGCCAGCAGAGCGGGGTTAGGCCTTGGGACCTACGAGCAGTACTTC. It yields the protein CASRAGLGLGTYEQYF.

The gene calls are TRBV3-1 (or the pseudogene TRBV3-2) and TRBJ2-7, with D maybe TRBD1 (6 bases). Trimming left V 3 bases short and J 3 bases short, with 12 bases between. Looked up from germline, CDR1 is LGHDT and CDR2 is YNNKEL (reference sequence). The CDR3 length is 14 residues. The CDR3 protein is CASSHEDRSYEQYF. The DNA of the CDR3 is TGTGCCAGCAGCCACGAGGACAGAAGCTACGAGCAGTACTTC.

The chain joins TRBV10-3 to TRBJ2-5; 13 bases align to TRBD2. The ends lost 0 bases at V and 8 bases at J; junction bases unmatched: 6. CDR1 and CDR2 (germline): ENHRY, SYGVKD. This CDR3 has 16 residues. This CDR3 is CAISESSEGLAGTQYF. The CDR3 coding sequence is TGTGCCATCAGTGAGTCGAGCGAGGGACTAGCGGGAACCCAGTACTTC.

CDR3 region: CASSGRQGPYEQYF. The CDR3 region has the DNA TGTGCCAGTAGTGGTCGACAGGGGCCCTACGAGCAGTACTTC. The chain combines TRBV19 with TRBJ2-7; the match to TRBD1 covers 8 bases. CDR1 and CDR2 (germline): LNHDA, SQIVND (reference sequence). The trim removed 5 bases at V and 2 bases at J, leaving 5 bases unmatched. The CDR3 runs to 14 residues.

The V call is TRBV11-2, the J call TRBJ2-7; no clear D gene. The CDR3 has 14 residues. The germline gives CDR1 SGHAT, CDR2 FQNNGV. V gave up 0 bases and J gave up 6 bases, with 12 bases separating them. The CDR3 region is CASSLDWAQSEQYF. The CDR3 bases are TGTGCCAGCAGCTTAGATTGGGCACAAAGCGAGCAGTACTTC.

This chain uses TRBV30 with TRBJ2-5; D is perhaps TRBD2 (6 bases). Per germline, CDR1 GTSNPN and CDR2 SVGIG (reference sequence). This CDR3 has 15 amino acids. V lost 0 bases and J lost 6, with 17 bases in between. The CDR3 DNA sequence: TGTGCCTGGAGTGTACTATATTGGGGGAGGCAGACCCAGTACTTC. This codes for CAWSVLYWGRQTQYF.

The rearrangement uses TRBV5-1 and TRBJ1-3; 9 positions agree with TRBD1. Looked up from germline, CDR1 is SGHRS and CDR2 is YFSETQ. After removal of 0 bases from V and 2 bases from J, the junction contained 0 bases not matched to a gene. The CDR3 consists of 15 residues. The CDR3 reads CASSLDRGPGNTIYF. In nucleotides, the CDR3 is TGCGCCAGCAGCTTGGACAGGGGGCCTGGAAACACCATATATTTT.

This chain joins TRBV6-2 or TRBV6-3 and TRBJ2-5; 7 nucleotides align to TRBD1. Germline loops: CDR1 MNHEY, CDR2 SVGEGT. Trimming at V came to 5 bases and at J to 7 bases, leaving 13 bases not matched to a gene. This CDR3 contains 15 residues. In DNA, the CDR3 is TGTGCCAGCAGTGTGGCAGACAGGGCGCTTCGGACCCAGTACTTC. Amino acid sequence: CASSVADRALRTQYF.

J is TRBJ2-5 and V is TRBV12-3 or TRBV12-4; D is possibly TRBD2 (6 bases). This CDR3 has 13 amino acids. V shed 6 bases and J shed 0 bases, with 8 bases lying between them. CDR3 residues: CASRRGNQETQYF. CDR3 nucleotides: TGTGCCAGCAGACGGGGGAACCAAGAGACCCAGTACTTC.

The CDR3 DNA follows: TGTGCCAGCAGCCCCGAAAGCCCGGGGGGCGTTTACAATGAGCAGTTCTTC. This translates into CASSPESPGGVYNEQFF. The rearrangement joins TRBV21-1 to TRBJ2-1; TRBD2, as called in the table, went unchecked against the DNA. TRBV21-1 is recorded as a pseudogene. The CDR3 is made up of 17 amino acids.

This clone has a handful of counts. This chain joins TRBV6-2 or TRBV6-3 and TRBJ2-3, with TRBD2 matching over 11 bases. The CDR3 has 16 residues. Trimming removed 2 bases from V and 4 bases from J; junction bases left unmatched: 5. CDR1 and CDR2 (germline): MNHEY, SVGEGT. This CDR3 is CASSYLSGRGPDTQYF. In DNA form, the CDR3 reads TGTGCCAGCAGTTACCTTAGCGGGAGGGGCCCAGATACGCAGTATTTT.

The rearrangement joins TRBV5-1 to TRBJ2-2; perhaps TRBD1 as D (6 bases). The CDR3 contains 16 residues. CDR1 is SGHRS, CDR2 YFSETQ, per germline. V lost 0 bases and J lost 5, with 14 bases in between. The CDR3 region has the DNA TGCGCCAGCAGCTTGGACAGGGTATTTGGGACCGGGGAGCTGTTTTTT. It specifies CASSLDRVFGTGELFF.

The rearrangement joins TRBV19 to TRBJ1-6; TRBD1 matches at 7 bases. The length of the CDR3 is 15 residues. Germline loops: CDR1 LNHDA, CDR2 SQIVND (reference sequence). V shed 4 bases, J shed 1 base, and the junction held 1 base outside the gene matches. CDR3 sequence: CASSTQGSYNSPLHF. As DNA, the CDR3 is TGTGCCAGTAGTACACAGGGGTCCTATAATTCACCCCTCCACTTT.

In DNA, the CDR3 is TGTGCCAGCAGCCCCACGTGGGACAGGGGGCGGAGTGAGCAGTTCTTC. Translated, it gives CASSPTWDRGRSEQFF. The chain has TRBV5-4 and TRBJ2-1, with 12 nucleotides matching TRBD1. Germline CDR1 reads SGHNT; CDR2 reads YYREEE (reference sequence). V shed 4 bases, J shed 9 bases, and the junction held 11 bases outside the gene matches. The CDR3 spans 16 residues.

The rearrangement uses TRBV2 and TRBJ1-5, with D maybe TRBD1 (6 bases). The CDR3 sequence is 14 residues long. Germline CDR1 reads SNHLY; CDR2 reads FYNNEI. V lost 10 bases and J lost 2, with 15 bases in between. CDR3 bases: TGTGCCACTAGGGCAGGGGTGGGCAATCAGCCCCAGCATTTT. It encodes CATRAGVGNQPQHF. The variable domain in full, completed from reference TRBV2 and TRBJ1-5, reads EPEVTQTPSHQVTQMGQEVILRCVPISNHLYFYWYRQILGQKVEFLVSFYNNEISEKSEIFDDQFSVERPDGSNFTLKIRSTKLEDSAMYFCATRAGVGNQPQHFGDGTRLSIL.

The rearrangement links TRBV29-1 to TRBJ2-1; D ambiguous. V was cut by 7 bases and J by 0 bases, with 10 bases left in between. There are 13 residues in the CDR3. Germline loops: CDR1 SQVTM, CDR2 ANQGSEA. CDR3 amino acids: CSAEASSYNEQFF. In DNA, the CDR3 is TGCAGCGCCGAAGCGAGCTCCTACAATGAGCAGTTCTTC.